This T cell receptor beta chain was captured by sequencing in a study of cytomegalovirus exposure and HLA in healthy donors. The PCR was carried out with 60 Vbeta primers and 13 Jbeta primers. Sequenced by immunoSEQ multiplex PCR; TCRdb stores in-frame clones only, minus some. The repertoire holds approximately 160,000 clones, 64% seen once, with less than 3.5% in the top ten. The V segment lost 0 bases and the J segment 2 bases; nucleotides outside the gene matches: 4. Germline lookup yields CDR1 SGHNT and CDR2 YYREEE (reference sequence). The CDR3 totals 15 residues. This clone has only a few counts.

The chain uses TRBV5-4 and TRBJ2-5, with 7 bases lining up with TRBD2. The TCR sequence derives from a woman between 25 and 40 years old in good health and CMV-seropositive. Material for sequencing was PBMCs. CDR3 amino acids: CASSLARTSQETQYF. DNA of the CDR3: TGTGCCAGCAGCTTGGCTCGGACTAGTCAAGAGACCCAGTACTTC.